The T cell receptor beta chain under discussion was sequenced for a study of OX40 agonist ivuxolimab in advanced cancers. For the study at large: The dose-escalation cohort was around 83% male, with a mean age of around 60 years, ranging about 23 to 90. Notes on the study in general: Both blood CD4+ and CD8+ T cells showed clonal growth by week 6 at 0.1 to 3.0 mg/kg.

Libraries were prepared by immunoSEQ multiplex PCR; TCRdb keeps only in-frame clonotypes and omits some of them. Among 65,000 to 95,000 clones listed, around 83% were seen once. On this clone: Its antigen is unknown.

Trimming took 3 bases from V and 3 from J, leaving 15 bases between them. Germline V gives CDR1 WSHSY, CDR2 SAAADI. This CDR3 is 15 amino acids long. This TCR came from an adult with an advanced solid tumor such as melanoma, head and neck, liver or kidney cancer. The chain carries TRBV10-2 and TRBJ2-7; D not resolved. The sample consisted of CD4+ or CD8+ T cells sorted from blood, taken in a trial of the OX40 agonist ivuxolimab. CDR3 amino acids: CASSERSTSLYEQYF. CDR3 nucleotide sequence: TGCGCCAGCAGTGAAAGGTCAACGTCCCTCTACGAGCAGTACTTC.